The rows below give T cell receptor beta chains drawn from one sample of a study of Graves' ophthalmopathy and Graves' hyperthyroidism. From the multiplex PCR reads, TCRdb called clonotypes with MiXCR, one entry per CDR3 protein. The sample lists over a million distinct CDR3 sequences, about 40% occurring once. Sequencing was carried out using peripheral blood or thyroid tissue (not recorded which). Receptors originate from an adult man with Graves' hyperthyroidism. Each CDR3 is given with its conserved first and last residue. A D gene is named only where the DNA matches it firmly. Clone sizes are given selectively: once, few, many, or a class where the clone is expanded.

TRBV12-3/TRBV12-4,-,-,TRBJ1-4,TGTGCCAGCAGTTTAGCGGCCCCCGTGACAGCAACTAATGAAAAACTGTTTTTT,CASSLAAPVTATNEKLFF
TRBV10-3,-,-,TRBJ2-1,TGTGCCATCAGGGCGCGGGACCGGAGCTCCTACAATGAGCAGTTCTTC,CAIRARDRSSYNEQFF
TRBV10-3,-,-,TRBJ1-2,TGTGCCATCAGTGAGTCGGTCCATAACAAAGCTAACTATGGCTACACCTTC,CAISESVHNKANYGYTF
TRBV5-8,few,TRBD1,TRBJ1-4,TGTGCCAGCAGCTTCGGGGGTGCGGGACAGTACGAAAAACTGTTTTTT,CASSFGGAGQYEKLFF
TRBV20-1,-,TRBD1,TRBJ2-7,TGCAGTGCTAGATTCCAGGGGGCGAGGAATTTCTACGGGCAGTACTTC,CSARFQGARNFYGQYF
TRBV7-6,-,TRBD1,TRBJ2-5,TGTGCCAGCAGCGAAGGCAGGGGGCCACAGGAGACCCAGTACTTC,CASSEGRGPQETQYF
TRBV5-6,-,TRBD1,TRBJ2-7,TGTGCCAGCGACAGGGGGTTCCTTGGCGAGCAGTACTTC,CASDRGFLGEQYF
TRBV9,-,-,TRBJ2-7,TGTGCCAGCAGCGTAGGTTTTGGGGGCAGCGACGAGCAGTACTTC,CASSVGFGGSDEQYF
TRBV5-1,many,TRBD1,TRBJ1-4,TGTGCCAGCAGCTTAGGACAGGGTGTCGAAAAACTGTTTTTT,CASSLGQGVEKLFF
TRBV12-3/TRBV12-4,many,-,TRBJ2-5,TGTGCCAGCAGAGGACGCGAAAGCTTGCAAGAGACCCAGTACTTC,CASRGRESLQETQYF
TRBV10-3,many,TRBD1,TRBJ1-4,TGTGCCATCAGTGCCCGGACAGGGAACCTCAATGAAAAACTGTTTTTT,CAISARTGNLNEKLFF
TRBV19,-,-,TRBJ2-2,TGTGCCAGTAGCCCCGTGGGAGGCGGACAGCAGGAGCTGTTTTTT,CASSPVGGGQQELFF
TRBV7-9,-,-,TRBJ1-2,TGTGCCAGCAGCCAACAGGGTGTCGTCGGCTACACCTTC,CASSQQGVVGYTF
TRBV20-1,many,-,TRBJ1-1,TGCAGTGCCCCGTCTGACACTGAAGCTTTCTTT,CSAPSDTEAFF